This TCR beta chain emerged from a study of Ad26.COV2.S vaccination and SARS-CoV-2 variants. Sequencing was performed with immunoSEQ multiplex PCR; in TCRdb, only in-frame clones are kept and a portion is missing. The sample shows around 450,000 clones, around 89% of them seen only once. Noted treatment: 15 to 20 received Ad26.COV2.S at low or high dose, single or two shots; several received placebo; per-sample allocation not given. Sampling was performed 63 days after the first vaccine or placebo injection. The source is a person aged 18-60 years who received the Ad26.COV2.S COVID-19 vaccine or a placebo. Sample: peripheral blood, taken in a trial of Ad26.COV2.S vaccine versus placebo.

The CDR3 loop reads CASRPLDGNTIYF. For the CDR3, the DNA is TGTGCCAGCAGACCCCTTGATGGAAACACCATATATTTT. The rearrangement uses TRBV12-3 or TRBV12-4 and TRBJ1-3; D is unclear. The CDR3 is 13 residues long. Trimming pared 6 bases from V and 3 bases from J, leaving 9 bases between.